The 9 T cell receptor beta chains below all came from one sample that was sequenced in a study of T cell changes during pregnancy in multiple sclerosis. Profiling relied on immunoSEQ multiplex PCR, and the TCRdb table lists in-frame clones only, not all of them. Of about 12,000 clones listed, roughly 94% are singletons. The sequences come from CD4+ T cells from peripheral blood mononuclear cells, collected before pregnancy. Receptors originate from a female donor with multiple sclerosis, enrolled in a pregnancy study.

CDR3 sequence: CASSLGTGGMGTEAFF. The DNA for the CDR3 is TGTGCCAGCAGCTTAGGGACAGGGGGAATGGGCACTGAAGCTTTCTTT. This chain uses TRBV7-9 with TRBJ1-1, with 10 positions matching TRBD1. The length of the CDR3 is 16 residues. V lost 1 base and J lost 4; bases outside the gene matches: 6. CDR1 is SEHNR and CDR2 is FQNEAQ in the germline V gene (reference sequence).

The V call is TRBV27, the J call TRBJ1-5, with 7 bases lining up with TRBD1. CDR1 and CDR2 (germline): MNHEY, SMNVEV (reference sequence). The CDR3 consists of 15 residues. With 9 bases clipped from V and 2 bases from J, the junction kept 10 bases outside the gene matches. The CDR3 reads CASRDRGWGNQPQHF. As DNA, the CDR3 is TGTGCCAGTCGGGACAGAGGTTGGGGCAATCAGCCCCAGCATTTT.

The sample holds one count of this clone. The chain employs TRBV19 and TRBJ2-7; perhaps TRBD1 as D (5 bases). The CDR3 sequence is 14 residues long. V shed 4 bases and J shed 6 bases, with 16 bases lying between them. Germline V gene sequence: CDR1 LNHDA, CDR2 SQIVND (reference sequence). As DNA, the CDR3 is TGTGCCAGTAGTACTCTGGGGCCTCTTCTCGAGCAGTACTTC. As protein: CASSTLGPLLEQYF.

V gene TRBV7-3 combines with J gene TRBJ1-1, with D perhaps TRBD1 (6 bases). Germline CDR1 reads SGHTA; CDR2 reads FQGTGA. Trimming removed 5 bases from V and 13 bases from J, with 20 bases in between. The CDR3 sequence is 13 residues long. CDR3 sequence (DNA): TGTGCCAGCAGCCTCACCGCAGGGGCCAAGGTTTTCTTT. Amino acids: CASSLTAGAKVFF.

The chain recombines TRBV14 with TRBJ1-1; D not resolved. The CDR3 loop spans 13 amino acids. V was pared by 3 bases and J by 4 bases, with 9 bases between. Germline CDR1 and CDR2: SGHDN and FVKESK. The CDR3 loop is CASSHRGGTEAFF. CDR3 in DNA: TGTGCCAGCAGCCATAGAGGTGGCACTGAAGCTTTCTTT.

The rearrangement joins TRBV5-1 to TRBJ2-7; 8 bases map to TRBD1. Germline V gene sequence: CDR1 SGHRS, CDR2 YFSETQ. The CDR3 sequence is 14 residues long. The V segment lost 0 bases and the J segment 1 base; nucleotides outside the gene matches: 0. This CDR3 is CASSLDRGSYEQYF. As DNA, the CDR3 is TGCGCCAGCAGCTTGGACAGGGGGTCCTACGAGCAGTACTTC.

In DNA form, the CDR3 reads TGTGCCAGCTCACCACGCAGCGGGGGGGAAGAGACCCAGTACTTC. Its protein is CASSPRSGGEETQYF. The V call is TRBV18, the J call TRBJ2-5, with 10 bases identical to TRBD2. Germline CDR1 KGHSH, CDR2 LQKENI. The CDR3 consists of 15 residues. After removal of 1 base from V and 3 bases from J, the junction contained 2 bases not matched to a gene.

The genes are TRBV6-5 and TRBJ1-2; D uncertain. CDR1 MNHEY and CDR2 SVGAGI come from the germline V gene. The CDR3 extends over 15 amino acids. Trimming took 0 bases from V and 8 from J, leaving 16 bases between them. The CDR3 spells CASSYSKLEVRGYTF. CDR3 nucleotide sequence: TGTGCCAGCAGTTACTCGAAGCTCGAAGTACGGGGCTACACCTTC.

This chain joins TRBV2 and TRBJ2-5; 8 nucleotides match TRBD1. The germline CDR1 and CDR2 sequences are SNHLY and FYNNEI. There are 16 residues in the CDR3. J lost 7 bases, V lost 6 bases, and 16 bases had no gene match. CDR3 region: CASRDRVSPFTRTQYF. CDR3 sequence (DNA): TGTGCCAGCAGGGACAGGGTCAGTCCCTTTACACGGACCCAGTACTTC.